What follows are 19 T cell receptor beta chains derived from one specimen sequenced in a study of T cells in Graves' hyperthyroidism and ophthalmopathy. RNA transcripts provided the source from which TCR beta CDR3 regions were amplified. The HTBI primer set was used in a first-round RT-PCR of the TCR CDR3. TCRdb ran MiXCR on the multiplex PCR reads and lists one entry per CDR3 protein. The data hold roughly 530,000 distinct CDR3 sequences, with 17% observed a single time. Specimen: blood. Source of these receptors: a woman aged 18-29 years with Graves' ophthalmopathy.

This CDR3 reads CAILLTGAGGLNEQFF. The CDR3 DNA reads as TGTGCCATCCTCCTGACCGGGGCAGGGGGGCTCAATGAGCAGTTCTTC. This sequence joins TRBV10-3 and TRBJ2-1; tentatively, D is TRBD1 (7 bases). CDR3 size: 16 residues. The germline CDR1 and CDR2 sequences are ENHRY and SYGVKD. Trimming took off 8 bases at V and 6 bases at J, with 23 bases between the two ends.

This clonotype was seen many times. V usage is TRBV20-1 and J usage is TRBJ2-7; 9 nucleotides line up with TRBD1. This CDR3 has 12 residues. CDR1 and CDR2 (germline): DFQATT, SNEGSKA (reference sequence). Trimming at V came to 3 bases and at J to 3 bases, leaving 0 bases not matched to a gene. The CDR3 reads CSARGQGYEQYF. The CDR3 coding sequence is TGCAGTGCTAGGGGACAGGGCTACGAGCAGTACTTC.

This chain uses TRBV12-3 or TRBV12-4 with TRBJ1-1; TRBD1 agrees at 8 bases. This CDR3 region has 13 residues. Trimming cost V 3 bases and J 8 bases; bases outside gene matches: 5. The CDR3 DNA is TGTGCCAGCAGTTTGACACAGGGGGTAGAAGCTTTCTTT. It translates to CASSLTQGVEAFF.

This clonotype showed up many times. The chain employs TRBV5-5 and TRBJ1-1; D not resolved. V shed 4 bases and J shed 6 bases, with 10 bases lying between them. This CDR3 has 12 amino acids. CDR1 and CDR2 from the germline V gene are SGHKS and YYEKEE (reference sequence). Here the CDR3 DNA reads TGTGCCAGCAGCCGATTAAGCGCTGAAGCTTTCTTT. Encoded protein: CASSRLSAEAFF.

The chain links TRBV28 to TRBJ2-1, with a weak D call TRBD2 (6 bases). The germline V gene encodes CDR1 MDHEN and CDR2 SYDVKM. This CDR3 comprises 13 residues. V was pared by 5 bases and J by 8 bases, with 13 bases between. CDR3 DNA: TGTGCCAGCAGTCCCAGACTAGTTGATGAGCAGTTCTTC. Residues: CASSPRLVDEQFF.

In its sample, this clonotype was seen many times. The chain links TRBV28 to TRBJ2-5, with D perhaps matching TRBD1 (6 bases). Trimming removed 6 bases at V and 7 bases at J, with 21 bases between. This CDR3 has 15 amino acids. The germline V gene has CDR1 MDHEN and CDR2 SYDVKM. The CDR3 nucleotides are TGTGCCAGCAGGAAATCAGGGGAACGGGTAGGGACCCAGTACTTC. The encoded protein is CASRKSGERVGTQYF.

This rearrangement joins TRBV7-6 to TRBJ2-1; 13 bases agree with TRBD2. Per germline, CDR1 SGHVS and CDR2 FNYEAQ. J gave up 2 bases and V 0 bases, and 10 bases lay outside the gene matches. This CDR3 is 20 amino acids long. The CDR3 DNA follows: TGTGCCAGCAGCTTAGCCGGCGGACTAGCGGGAGAATTGGCCTACAATGAGCAGTTCTTC. Translated, it gives CASSLAGGLAGELAYNEQFF.

The genes are TRBV10-2 and TRBJ1-6, with 8 bases fitting TRBD1. V lost 7 bases, J lost 10 bases, and 9 bases stayed unmatched. CDR3 length equals 14 residues. Germline CDR1 is WSHSY and CDR2 is SAAADI. CDR3 DNA: TGCGCCAGCACTCCCGACAGGGGTGGCTCACCCCTCCACTTT. Its translation: CASTPDRGGSPLHF.

This clonotype was detected a few times. The genes are TRBV7-2 and TRBJ2-2, with 7 bases identical to TRBD1. The V and J ends lost 2 bases and 6 bases, in that order; junction bases with no gene match: 3. The CDR3 extends over 14 amino acids. Germline assignment: CDR1 SGHTA and CDR2 FQGNSA. CDR3 loop: CASSLRQGAGELFF. In DNA, the CDR3 is TGTGCCAGCAGCTTAAGGCAGGGGGCCGGGGAGCTGTTTTTT.

A few counts support this clonotype. The chain uses TRBV20-1 and TRBJ1-5; tentative D call: TRBD1 (5 bases). The length of the CDR3 is 14 residues. Germline CDR1 is DFQATT and CDR2 is SNEGSKA (reference sequence). Trimming shortened V by 0 bases and J by 2 bases, and 8 bases separated the two germline ends. The chain's CDR3 is CSARDGGGNQPQHF. The CDR3 DNA reads as TGCAGTGCTAGAGATGGGGGAGGCAATCAGCCCCAGCATTTT.

This clonotype showed up many times. V gene TRBV30 combines with J gene TRBJ2-1, with 12 bases that match TRBD2. V lost 1 base to trimming and J lost 10 bases; unmatched junction nucleotides: 11. The germline CDR1 and CDR2 sequences are GTSNPN and SVGIG (reference sequence). The CDR3 length is 16 residues. The DNA for the CDR3 is TGTGCCTGGAGTGGGCTAGCGGGAGGGCTTGGGGCAGAGCAGTTCTTC. Its protein is CAWSGLAGGLGAEQFF.

The genes are TRBV30 and TRBJ1-2; the match to TRBD1 covers 7 bases. Germline-derived CDR1 and CDR2 are GTSNPN and SVGIG (reference sequence). The CDR3 runs to 13 residues. V shed 3 bases and J 2 bases; nucleotides not matched to a gene: 3. The CDR3 nucleotides read TGTGCCTGGAGCGGACAGGCCAACTATGGCTACACCTTC. Translation gives CAWSGQANYGYTF.

This clonotype appeared a few times. The genes are TRBV19 and TRBJ1-1; the D gene is possibly TRBD1 (6 bases). Germline assignment: CDR1 LNHDA and CDR2 SQIVND (reference sequence). The V end was cut by 7 bases, the J end by 1 base, with 13 bases between. The CDR3 has 14 residues. CDR3: CASTLRGENTEAFF. CDR3 sequence (DNA): TGTGCCAGTACCCTCAGGGGCGAGAACACTGAAGCTTTCTTT.

The J gene is TRBJ2-2, the V gene TRBV29-1; 7 bases are shared with TRBD1. Trimming at V came to 3 bases and at J to 4 bases, leaving 2 bases not matched to a gene. CDR3 length equals 13 residues. CDR1 and CDR2 from the germline V gene are SQVTM and ANQGSEA. The CDR3 spells CSVDHRGTGELFF. The CDR3 DNA sequence: TGCAGCGTTGACCACAGGGGCACCGGGGAGCTGTTTTTT.

Many counts were recorded for this clonotype. CDR3 loop: CASSFGGPNQPQHF. The DNA for the CDR3 is TGTGCCAGCAGTTTCGGGGGCCCCAATCAGCCCCAGCATTTT. The chain joins TRBV12-3 or TRBV12-4 to TRBJ1-5; D perhaps matches TRBD1 (6 bases). The V gene lost 3 bases and the J gene lost 3 bases, with 9 bases spanning the gap. CDR3 size: 14 residues.

In its sample, this clonotype was seen a few times. Here the CDR3 reads CASSVGGGRSGTDTQYF. As DNA, the CDR3 is TGTGCCAGCAGCGTAGGCGGGGGTCGCTCGGGCACAGATACGCAGTATTTT. The genes are TRBV9 and TRBJ2-3; 7 bases are a match to TRBD2. Per germline, CDR1 SGDLS and CDR2 YYNGEE. V dropped 0 bases and J dropped 1; count of bases not matched to a gene: 8. This CDR3 comprises 17 residues.

This rearrangement joins TRBV5-1 to TRBJ1-2; D might be TRBD1 (5 bases). V was shortened by 7 bases and J by 2 bases, with 18 bases between the two germline ends. Germline loops: CDR1 SGHRS, CDR2 YFSETQ. The CDR3 covers 15 residues. The CDR3 loop is CASCPGADANYGYTF. The CDR3 DNA sequence: TGCGCCAGCTGCCCCGGGGCAGACGCAAACTATGGCTACACCTTC.

This clonotype was counted ten times or more. This rearrangement joins TRBV20-1 to TRBJ2-5, with 7 bases identical to TRBD1. Losses at the gene ends were 1 base for V and 1 base for J; bases not matched to a gene: 18. CDR3 length equals 19 residues. Looked up from germline, CDR1 is DFQATT and CDR2 is SNEGSKA (reference sequence). The CDR3 DNA reads as TGCAGTGCTAGAGCTAATCCTGAGCCGGGACAGATCTTCCAAGAGACCCAGTACTTC. Translation: CSARANPEPGQIFQETQYF.

In this sample, this clonotype turned up a few times. V gene TRBV6-1 combines with J gene TRBJ1-6, with D uncertain. V was cut by 1 base and J by 5 bases, with 15 bases left in between. This CDR3 has 17 amino acids. CDR1 and CDR2 (germline): MNHNS, SASEGT. CDR3 sequence: CASSEDRKGNNNSPLHF. The CDR3 nucleotides read TGTGCCAGCAGTGAAGATAGAAAGGGTAATAATAATTCACCCCTCCACTTT.